The clone carrying this T cell receptor beta chain turned up a few times. The library was built from about 400 ng RNA with molecular barcoded adaptors for alpha/delta and beta/gamma chains. MiXCR, applied by TCRdb to the reads, yields one record per CDR3 protein. The profile shows about 14,000 distinct CDR3 sequences, roughly 21% of them singletons. The germline V gene has CDR1 LNHDA and CDR2 SQIVND (reference sequence). V was pared by 7 bases and J by 3 bases, with 9 bases between. The CDR3 covers 12 residues. The sample comes from a study of read filtering for tumor transcriptome and immune sequencing. Background on the study: Patients were 17 to 20 male and about 15 female, mean age roughly 70 years, range about 40 to 85. Whole-transcriptome libraries were prepared after DNase treatment.

The rearrangement joins TRBV19 to TRBJ2-5; D unclear. This TCR came from a donor at least 40 years old with multiple myeloma. The sequenced sample was a population of CD138-negative cells sorted from bone marrow. The CDR3 DNA sequence: TGTGCCAGTATCGGCGTCGAAGAGACCCAGTACTTC. Translation gives CASIGVEETQYF.